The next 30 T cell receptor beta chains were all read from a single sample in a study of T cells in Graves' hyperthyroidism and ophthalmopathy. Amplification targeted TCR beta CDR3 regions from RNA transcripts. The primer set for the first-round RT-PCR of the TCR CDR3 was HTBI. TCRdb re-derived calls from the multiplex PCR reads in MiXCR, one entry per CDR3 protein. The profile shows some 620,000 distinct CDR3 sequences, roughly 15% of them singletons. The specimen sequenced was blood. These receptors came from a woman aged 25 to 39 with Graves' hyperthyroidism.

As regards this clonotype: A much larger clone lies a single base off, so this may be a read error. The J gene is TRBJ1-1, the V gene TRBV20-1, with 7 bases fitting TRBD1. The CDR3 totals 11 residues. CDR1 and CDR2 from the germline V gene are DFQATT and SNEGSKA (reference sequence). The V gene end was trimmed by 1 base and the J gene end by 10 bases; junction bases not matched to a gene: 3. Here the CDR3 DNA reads TGCAGTGCTAGAGGCAGGGGGGGAGCTTTCTTT. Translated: CSARGRGGAFF.

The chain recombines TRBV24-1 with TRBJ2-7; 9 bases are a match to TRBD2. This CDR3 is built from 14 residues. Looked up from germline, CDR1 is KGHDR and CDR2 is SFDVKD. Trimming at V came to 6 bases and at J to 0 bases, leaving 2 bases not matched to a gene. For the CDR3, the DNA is TGTGCCACCAGTACTAGCGGGCTCTCCTACGAGCAGTACTTC. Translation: CATSTSGLSYEQYF.

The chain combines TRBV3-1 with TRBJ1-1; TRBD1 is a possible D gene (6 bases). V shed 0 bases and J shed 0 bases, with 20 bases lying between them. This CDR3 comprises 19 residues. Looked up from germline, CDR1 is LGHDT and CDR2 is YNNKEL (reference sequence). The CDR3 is CASSQEWLRATGMNTEAFF. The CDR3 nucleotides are TGTGCCAGCAGCCAAGAGTGGCTTAGGGCAACAGGGATGAACACTGAAGCTTTCTTT.

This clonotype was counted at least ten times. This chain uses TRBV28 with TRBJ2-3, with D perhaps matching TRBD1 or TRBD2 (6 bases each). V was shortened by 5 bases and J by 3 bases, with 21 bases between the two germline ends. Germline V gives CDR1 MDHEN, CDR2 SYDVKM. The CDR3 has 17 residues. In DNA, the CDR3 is TGTGCCAGCAGTCCTCCCCCGGTTATAGGGGGGACAGATACGCAGTATTTT. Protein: CASSPPPVIGGTDTQYF.

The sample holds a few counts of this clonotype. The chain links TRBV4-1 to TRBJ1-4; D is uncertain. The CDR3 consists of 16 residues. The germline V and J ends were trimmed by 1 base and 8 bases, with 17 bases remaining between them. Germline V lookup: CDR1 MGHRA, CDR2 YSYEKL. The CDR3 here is CASSQVFEGSQEKLFF. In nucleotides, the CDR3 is TGCGCCAGCAGCCAAGTGTTCGAGGGAAGTCAGGAAAAACTGTTTTTT.

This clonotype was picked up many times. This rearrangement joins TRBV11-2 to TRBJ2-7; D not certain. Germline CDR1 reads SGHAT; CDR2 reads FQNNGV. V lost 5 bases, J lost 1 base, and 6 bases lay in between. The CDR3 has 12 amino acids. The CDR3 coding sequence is TGTGCCAGCAGCAAAGGGTCCTACGAGCAGTACTTC. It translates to CASSKGSYEQYF.

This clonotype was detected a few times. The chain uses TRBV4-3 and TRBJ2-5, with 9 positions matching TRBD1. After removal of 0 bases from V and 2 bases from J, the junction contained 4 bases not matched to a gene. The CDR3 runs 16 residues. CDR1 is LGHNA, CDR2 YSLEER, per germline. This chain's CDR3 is CASSQDLGTGQETQYF. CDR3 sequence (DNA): TGCGCCAGCAGCCAAGATCTGGGGACAGGGCAAGAGACCCAGTACTTC.

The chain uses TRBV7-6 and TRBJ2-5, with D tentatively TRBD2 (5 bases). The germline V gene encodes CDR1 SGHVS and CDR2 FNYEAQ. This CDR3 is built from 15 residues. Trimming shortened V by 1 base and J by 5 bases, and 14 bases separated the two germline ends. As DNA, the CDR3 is TGTGCCAGCAGCTTAGGGGCCGCGGGTGGGGAGACCCAGTACTTC. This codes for CASSLGAAGGETQYF.

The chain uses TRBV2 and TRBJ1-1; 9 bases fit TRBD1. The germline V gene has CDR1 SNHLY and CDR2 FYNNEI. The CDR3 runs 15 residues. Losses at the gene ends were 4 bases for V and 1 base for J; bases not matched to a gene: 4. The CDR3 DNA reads TGTGCCAGCAGTGTGGGGACAGGGCCGAACACTGAAGCTTTCTTT. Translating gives CASSVGTGPNTEAFF.

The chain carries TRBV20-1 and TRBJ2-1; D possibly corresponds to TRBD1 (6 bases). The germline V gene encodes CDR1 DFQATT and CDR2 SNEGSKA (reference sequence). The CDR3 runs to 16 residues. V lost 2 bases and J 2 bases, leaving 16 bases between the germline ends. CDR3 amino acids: CSARPSDRTTYNEQFF. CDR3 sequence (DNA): TGCAGTGCTAGACCTTCCGACAGGACAACCTACAATGAGCAGTTCTTC.

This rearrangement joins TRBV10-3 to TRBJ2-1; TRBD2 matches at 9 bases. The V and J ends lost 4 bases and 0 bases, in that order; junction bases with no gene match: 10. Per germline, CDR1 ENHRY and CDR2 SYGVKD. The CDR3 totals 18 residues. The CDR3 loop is CAISGDQSSGISYNEQFF. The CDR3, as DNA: TGTGCCATCAGTGGAGATCAGTCTAGCGGGATCTCCTACAATGAGCAGTTCTTC.

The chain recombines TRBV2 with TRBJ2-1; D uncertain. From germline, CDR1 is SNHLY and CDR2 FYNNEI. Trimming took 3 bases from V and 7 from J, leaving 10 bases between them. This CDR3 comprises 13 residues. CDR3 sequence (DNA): TGTGCCAGCAGTGAGTCCCAATTAAATGAGCAGTTCTTC. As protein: CASSESQLNEQFF.

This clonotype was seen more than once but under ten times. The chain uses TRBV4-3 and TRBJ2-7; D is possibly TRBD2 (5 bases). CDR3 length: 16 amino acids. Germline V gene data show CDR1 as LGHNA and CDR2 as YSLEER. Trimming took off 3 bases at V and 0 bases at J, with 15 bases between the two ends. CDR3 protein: CASSQWTTSGSYEQYF. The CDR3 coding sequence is TGCGCCAGCAGCCAGTGGACGACGAGCGGCTCCTACGAGCAGTACTTC.

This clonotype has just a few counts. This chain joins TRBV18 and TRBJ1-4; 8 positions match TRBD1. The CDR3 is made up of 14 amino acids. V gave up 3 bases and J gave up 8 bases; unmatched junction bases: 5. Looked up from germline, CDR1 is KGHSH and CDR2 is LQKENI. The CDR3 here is CASSPTRDREKLFF. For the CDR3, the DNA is TGTGCCAGCTCACCTACGCGGGACAGGGAAAAACTGTTTTTT. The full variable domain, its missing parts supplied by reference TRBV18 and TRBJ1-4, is NAGVMQNPRHLVRRRGQEARLRCSPMKGHSHVYWYRQLPEEGLKFMVYLQKENIIDESGMPKERFSAEFPKEGPSILRIQQVVRGDSAAYFCASSPTRDREKLFFGSGTQLSVL.

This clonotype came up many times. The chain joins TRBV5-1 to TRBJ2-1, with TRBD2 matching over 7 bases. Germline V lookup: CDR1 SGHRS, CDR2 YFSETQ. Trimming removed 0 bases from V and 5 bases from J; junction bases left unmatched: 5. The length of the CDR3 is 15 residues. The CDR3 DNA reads TGCGCCAGCAGCTTGGGAGGACTAGACAACAATGAGCAGTTCTTC. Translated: CASSLGGLDNNEQFF.

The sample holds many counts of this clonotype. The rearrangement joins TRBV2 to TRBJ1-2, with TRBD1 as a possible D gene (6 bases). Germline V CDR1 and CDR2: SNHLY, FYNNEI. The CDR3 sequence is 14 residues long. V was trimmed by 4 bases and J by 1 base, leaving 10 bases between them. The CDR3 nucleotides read TGTGCCAGCAGTGTAAACAGGGATAACTATGGCTACACCTTC. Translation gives CASSVNRDNYGYTF.

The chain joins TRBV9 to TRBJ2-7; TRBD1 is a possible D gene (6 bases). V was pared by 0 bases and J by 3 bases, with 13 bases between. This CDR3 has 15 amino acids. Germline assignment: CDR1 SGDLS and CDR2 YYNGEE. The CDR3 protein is CASSVGSTGHYEQYF. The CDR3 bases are TGTGCCAGCAGCGTAGGGTCGACAGGTCACTACGAGCAGTACTTC.

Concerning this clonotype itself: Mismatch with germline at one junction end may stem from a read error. Written as DNA, the CDR3 is TGCGCCAGCAGTCCAGCGGGAGGCCCCTACAAGCAGTACTTC. Translation: CASSPAGGPYKQYF. The chain has TRBV5-1 and TRBJ2-7; 9 nucleotides align to TRBD2. CDR1 is SGHRS and CDR2 is YFSETQ in the germline V gene. This CDR3 contains 14 residues.

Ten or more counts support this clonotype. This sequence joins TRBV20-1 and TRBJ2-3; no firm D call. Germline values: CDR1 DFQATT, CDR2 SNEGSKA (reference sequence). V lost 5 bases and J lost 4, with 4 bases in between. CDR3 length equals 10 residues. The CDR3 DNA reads TGCAGTGCTGAAGCAGATACGCAGTATTTT. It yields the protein CSAEADTQYF.

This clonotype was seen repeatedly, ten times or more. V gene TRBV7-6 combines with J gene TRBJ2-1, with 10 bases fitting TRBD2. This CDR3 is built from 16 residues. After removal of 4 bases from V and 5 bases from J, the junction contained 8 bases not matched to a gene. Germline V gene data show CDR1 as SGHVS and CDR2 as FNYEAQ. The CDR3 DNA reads TGTGCCAGCAGCTCATTTGGGACTAGCGCCAACAATGAGCAGTTCTTC. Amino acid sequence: CASSSFGTSANNEQFF.

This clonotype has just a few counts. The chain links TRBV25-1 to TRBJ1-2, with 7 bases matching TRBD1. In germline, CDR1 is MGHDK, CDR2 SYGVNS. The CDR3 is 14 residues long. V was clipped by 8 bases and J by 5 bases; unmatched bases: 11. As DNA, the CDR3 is TGTGCCAGCTGCCCCGGGACAGAAGTATATGGCTACACCTTC. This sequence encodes CASCPGTEVYGYTF.

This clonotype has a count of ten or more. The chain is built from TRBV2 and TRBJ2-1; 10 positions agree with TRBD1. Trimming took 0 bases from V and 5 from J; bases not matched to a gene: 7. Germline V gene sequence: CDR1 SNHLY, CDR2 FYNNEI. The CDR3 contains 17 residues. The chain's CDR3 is CASSEALRGQGNNEQFF. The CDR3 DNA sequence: TGTGCCAGCAGTGAAGCGCTTCGGGGACAGGGGAACAATGAGCAGTTCTTC. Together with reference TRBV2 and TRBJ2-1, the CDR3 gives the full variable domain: EPEVTQTPSHQVTQMGQEVILRCVPISNHLYFYWYRQILGQKVEFLVSFYNNEISEKSEIFDDQFSVERPDGSNFTLKIRSTKLEDSAMYFCASSEALRGQGNNEQFFGPGTRLTVL.

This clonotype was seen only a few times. The CDR3 loop reads CASSLSPGGGGLSNEQFF. In DNA form, the CDR3 reads TGTGCCAGCAGCCTAAGCCCGGGGGGGGGGGGCCTATCCAATGAGCAGTTCTTC. The V and J genes are TRBV7-2 and TRBJ2-1; 8 positions agree with TRBD2. Germline lookup yields CDR1 SGHTA and CDR2 FQGNSA. The CDR3 is made up of 18 amino acids. The junction had 18 bases not matched to a gene; V was cut back by 5 bases and J by 6 bases.

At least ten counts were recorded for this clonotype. The CDR3 sequence: CASSPRRDHGYTF. The DNA of the CDR3 is TGTGCCAGCTCACCGAGGAGGGATCATGGCTACACCTTC. The V call is TRBV18, the J call TRBJ1-2; D remains ambiguous. Germline CDR1 reads KGHSH; CDR2 reads LQKENI. The V end was cut by 3 bases, the J end by 6 bases, with 11 bases between. This CDR3 has 13 amino acids.

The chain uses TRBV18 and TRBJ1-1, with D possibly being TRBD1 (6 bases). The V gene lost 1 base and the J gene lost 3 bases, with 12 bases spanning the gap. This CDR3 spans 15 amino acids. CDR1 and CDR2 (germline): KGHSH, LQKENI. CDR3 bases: TGTGCCAGCTCACCACAGGCAGGGGATCACACTGAAGCTTTCTTT. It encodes CASSPQAGDHTEAFF.

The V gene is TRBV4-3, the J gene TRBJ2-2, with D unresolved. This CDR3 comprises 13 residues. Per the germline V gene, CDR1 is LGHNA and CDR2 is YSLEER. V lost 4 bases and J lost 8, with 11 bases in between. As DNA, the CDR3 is TGCGCCAGCAGCCTGCTATCAGCGGGGGAGCTGTTTTTT. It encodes CASSLLSAGELFF.

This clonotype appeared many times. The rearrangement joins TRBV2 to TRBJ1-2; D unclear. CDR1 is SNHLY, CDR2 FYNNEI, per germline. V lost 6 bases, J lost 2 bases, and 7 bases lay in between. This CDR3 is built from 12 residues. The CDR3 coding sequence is TGTGCCAGCAGCGAACAGAACTATGGCTACACCTTC. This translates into CASSEQNYGYTF.

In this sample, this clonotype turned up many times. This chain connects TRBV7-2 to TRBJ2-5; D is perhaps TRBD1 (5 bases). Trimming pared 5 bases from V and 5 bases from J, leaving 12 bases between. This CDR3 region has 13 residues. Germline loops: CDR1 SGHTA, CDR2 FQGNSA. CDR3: CASSSRDTETQYF. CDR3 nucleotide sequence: TGTGCCAGCAGCAGCAGGGATACGGAGACCCAGTACTTC.

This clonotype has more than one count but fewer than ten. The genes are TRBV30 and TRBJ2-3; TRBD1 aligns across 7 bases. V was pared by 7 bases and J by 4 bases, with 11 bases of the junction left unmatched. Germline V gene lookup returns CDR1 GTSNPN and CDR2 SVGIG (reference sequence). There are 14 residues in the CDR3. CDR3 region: CAFQGVSWADTQYF. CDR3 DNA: TGTGCCTTTCAGGGGGTCTCGTGGGCAGATACGCAGTATTTT.

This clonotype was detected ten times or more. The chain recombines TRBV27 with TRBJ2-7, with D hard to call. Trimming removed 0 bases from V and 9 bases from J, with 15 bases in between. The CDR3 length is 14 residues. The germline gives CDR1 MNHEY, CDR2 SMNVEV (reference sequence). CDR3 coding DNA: TGTGCCAGCAGTTTATCGGTAGGGTCAACTTGGCAGTACTTC. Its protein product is CASSLSVGSTWQYF.